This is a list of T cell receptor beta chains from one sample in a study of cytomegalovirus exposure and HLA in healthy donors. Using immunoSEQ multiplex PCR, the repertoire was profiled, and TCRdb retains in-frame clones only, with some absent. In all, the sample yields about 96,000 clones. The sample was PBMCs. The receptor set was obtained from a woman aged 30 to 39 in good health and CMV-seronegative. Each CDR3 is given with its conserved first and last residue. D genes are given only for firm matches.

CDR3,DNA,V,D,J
CASSTSGGRNQPQHF,TGTGCCAGCAGCACCTCGGGAGGGCGCAATCAGCCCCAGCATTTT,TRBV7-2,.,TRBJ1-5
CASSQVYQGDQPQHF,TGCGCCAGCAGCCAAGTGTATCAGGGCGATCAGCCCCAGCATTTT,TRBV4-1,.,TRBJ1-5
CAISTGEDYGYTF,TGTGCCATCTCGACAGGGGAAGACTATGGCTACACCTTC,TRBV10-3,TRBD1,TRBJ1-2
CASSLTRDRGSQPQHF,TGCGCCAGCAGTTTAACCCGGGACCGCGGGAGTCAGCCCCAGCATTTT,TRBV10-2,.,TRBJ1-5
CATSSQQGNTEAFF,TGTGCCACCAGCAGTCAACAGGGGAACACTGAAGCTTTCTTT,TRBV15,.,TRBJ1-1
CASSPPGQNYEQYF,TGTGCCAGCAGCCCGCCCGGACAGAACTACGAGCAGTACTTC,TRBV4-2,.,TRBJ2-7
CASSRDLQETQYF,TGTGCCAGTAGTAGAGATCTACAAGAGACCCAGTACTTC,TRBV19,.,TRBJ2-5
CATSSRGLDSSTDTQYF,TGTGCCACCTCTTCGCGGGGGCTCGATTCTAGCACAGATACGCAGTATTTT,TRBV28,.,TRBJ2-3
CASIGSGGTGELFF,TGTGCCAGCATAGGCAGCGGGGGGACCGGGGAGCTGTTTTTT,TRBV28,TRBD2,TRBJ2-2
CASSSEGQGANEKLFF,TGCGCCAGCAGCTCAGAGGGGCAGGGGGCTAATGAAAAACTGTTTTTT,TRBV5-1,TRBD1,TRBJ1-4
CASAPLHGKDNEQFF,TGTGCCAGCGCCCCATTACATGGTAAAGACAATGAGCAGTTCTTC,TRBV19,.,TRBJ2-1
CAGSPSPAGNGELFF,TGCGCCGGCTCACCTAGTCCGGCTGGTAACGGGGAGCTGTTTTTT,TRBV5-1,.,TRBJ2-2
CASSLADRGLYEQYF,TGTGCCAGCAGCTTAGCGGACAGGGGGCTCTACGAGCAGTACTTC,TRBV7-9,TRBD1,TRBJ2-7
CASSRDRPSGYTF,TGCGCCAGCAGCCGGGACAGACCGTCCGGCTACACCTTC,TRBV5-1,TRBD1,TRBJ1-2
CASSMGASREQYF,TGCGCCAGCAGTATGGGGGCTAGCCGCGAGCAGTACTTC,TRBV5-1,.,TRBJ2-7
CASSASQRGANTGELFF,TGTGCCAGCAGCGCGAGTCAGCGGGGGGCCAACACCGGGGAGCTGTTTTTT,TRBV9,TRBD2,TRBJ2-2
CASSGGFQPQHF,TGTGCCAGCAGTGGAGGGTTTCAGCCCCAGCATTTT,TRBV6-1,.,TRBJ1-5
CASSLGGNYGYTF,TGTGCCAGCAGCTTAGGAGGGAACTATGGCTACACCTTC,TRBV11-2,.,TRBJ1-2
CASALTEYTGELFF,TGTGCCAGTGCCCTTACAGAATACACCGGGGAGCTGTTTTTT,TRBV19,.,TRBJ2-2
CASSVNSPQPQHF,TGTGCCAGCAGTGTAAACAGCCCTCAGCCCCAGCATTTT,TRBV2,.,TRBJ1-5
CASSQIPSGRGANTGELFF,TGCGCCAGCAGCCAGATCCCGTCAGGCAGGGGCGCGAACACCGGGGAGCTGTTTTTT,TRBV5-1,.,TRBJ2-2
CASSSPDSTYEQYF,TGTGCCAGCAGCAGTCCCGACAGTACCTACGAGCAGTACTTC,TRBV5-4,.,TRBJ2-7
CASSLDVGLPYGYTF,TGTGCCAGCAGCTTAGATGTGGGCCTACCGTATGGCTACACCTTC,TRBV7-6,.,TRBJ1-2
CASSLAGTHASTEAFF,TGTGCCAGCAGCTTGGCCGGGACTCACGCATCCACTGAAGCTTTCTTT,TRBV5-6,.,TRBJ1-1
CASSLAGGVEQYF,TGTGCCAGCAGCTTAGCAGGGGGAGTTGAGCAGTACTTC,TRBV7-3,TRBD1,TRBJ2-7
CSAAGAQPQHF,TGCAGTGCCGCGGGGGCTCAGCCCCAGCATTTT,TRBV20-1,.,TRBJ1-5
CSVGRLLSTDTQYF,TGCAGCGTGGGGAGGCTTCTGAGCACAGATACGCAGTATTTT,TRBV29-1,.,TRBJ2-3
CASSLLRGGLIQYF,TGTGCCAGCAGTTTGCTACGGGGGGGCCTCATTCAGTACTTC,TRBV28,TRBD2,TRBJ2-4
CASLKQGATGANVLTF,TGTGCCAGTCTCAAACAGGGGGCGACTGGGGCCAACGTCCTGACTTTC,TRBV19,TRBD1,TRBJ2-6
CASSQDRGTGEKLFF,TGCGCCAGCAGCCAAGACAGGGGGACGGGGGAAAAACTGTTTTTT,TRBV4-1,TRBD1,TRBJ1-4
CASSFSGGSQPQHF,TGCGCCAGCAGTTTCTCCGGGGGGAGTCAGCCCCAGCATTTT,TRBV10-2,.,TRBJ1-5